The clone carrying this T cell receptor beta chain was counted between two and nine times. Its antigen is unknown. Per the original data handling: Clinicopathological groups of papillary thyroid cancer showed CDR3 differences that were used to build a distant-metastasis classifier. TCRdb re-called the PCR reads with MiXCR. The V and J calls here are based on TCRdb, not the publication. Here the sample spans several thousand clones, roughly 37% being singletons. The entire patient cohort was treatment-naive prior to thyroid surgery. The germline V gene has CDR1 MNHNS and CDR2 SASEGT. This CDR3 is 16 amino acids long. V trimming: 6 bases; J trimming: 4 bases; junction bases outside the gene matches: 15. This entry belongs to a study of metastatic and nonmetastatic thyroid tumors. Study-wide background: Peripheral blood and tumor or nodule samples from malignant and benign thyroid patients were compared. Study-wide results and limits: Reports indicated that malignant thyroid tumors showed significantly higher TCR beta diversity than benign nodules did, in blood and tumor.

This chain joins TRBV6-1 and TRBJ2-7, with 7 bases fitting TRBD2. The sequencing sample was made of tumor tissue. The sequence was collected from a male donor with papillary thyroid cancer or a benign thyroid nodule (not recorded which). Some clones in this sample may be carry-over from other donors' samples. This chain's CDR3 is CASSQILASLLYEQYF. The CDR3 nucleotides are TGTGCCAGCAGCCAGATACTAGCGTCACTTCTTTACGAGCAGTACTTC.